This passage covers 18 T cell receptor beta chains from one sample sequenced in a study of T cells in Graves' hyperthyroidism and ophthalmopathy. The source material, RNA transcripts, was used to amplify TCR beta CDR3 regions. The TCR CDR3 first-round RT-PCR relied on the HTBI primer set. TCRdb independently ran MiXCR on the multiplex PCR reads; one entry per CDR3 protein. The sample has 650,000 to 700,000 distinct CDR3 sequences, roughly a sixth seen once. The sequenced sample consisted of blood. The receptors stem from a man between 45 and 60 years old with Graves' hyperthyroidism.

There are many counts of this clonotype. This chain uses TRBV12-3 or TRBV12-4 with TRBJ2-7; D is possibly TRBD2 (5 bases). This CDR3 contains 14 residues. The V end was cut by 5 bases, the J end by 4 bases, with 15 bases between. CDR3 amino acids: CASSRGRRYYEQYF. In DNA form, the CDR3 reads TGTGCCAGCAGTCGGGGTAGAAGGTATTACGAGCAGTACTTC.

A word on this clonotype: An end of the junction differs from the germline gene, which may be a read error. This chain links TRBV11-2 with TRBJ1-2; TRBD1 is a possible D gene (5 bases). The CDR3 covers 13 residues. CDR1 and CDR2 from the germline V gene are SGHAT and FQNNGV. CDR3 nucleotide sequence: TGTGCCAGCAGCGAGGGACGGAACTATGGCTACGCCTTC. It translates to CASSEGRNYGYAF.

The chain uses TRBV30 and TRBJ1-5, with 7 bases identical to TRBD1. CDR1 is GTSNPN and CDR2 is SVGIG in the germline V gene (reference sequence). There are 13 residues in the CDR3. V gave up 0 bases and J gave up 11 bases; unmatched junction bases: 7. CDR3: CAWSVGQGVAQHF. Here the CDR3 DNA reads TGTGCCTGGAGTGTGGGCCAGGGGGTGGCCCAGCATTTT.

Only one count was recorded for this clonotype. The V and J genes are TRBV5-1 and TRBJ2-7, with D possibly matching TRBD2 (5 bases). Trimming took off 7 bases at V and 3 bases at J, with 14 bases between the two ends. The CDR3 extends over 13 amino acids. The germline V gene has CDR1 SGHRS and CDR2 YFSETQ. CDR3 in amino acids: CASSAGGDYEQYF. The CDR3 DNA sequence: TGCGCCAGCTCTGCCGGAGGTGACTACGAGCAGTACTTC.

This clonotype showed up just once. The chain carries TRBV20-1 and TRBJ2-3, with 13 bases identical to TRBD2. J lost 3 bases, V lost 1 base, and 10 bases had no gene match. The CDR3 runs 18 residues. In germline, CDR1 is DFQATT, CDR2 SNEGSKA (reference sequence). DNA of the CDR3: TGCAGTGCTAGAGCGACAGGACTAGCGGGAGACCATACAGATACGCAGTATTTT. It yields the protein CSARATGLAGDHTDTQYF.

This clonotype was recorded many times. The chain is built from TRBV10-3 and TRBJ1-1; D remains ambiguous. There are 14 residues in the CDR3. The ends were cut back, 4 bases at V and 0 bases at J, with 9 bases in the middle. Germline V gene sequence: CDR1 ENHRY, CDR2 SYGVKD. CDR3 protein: CAISGTVLNTEAFF. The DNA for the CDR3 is TGTGCCATCAGTGGGACGGTTCTGAACACTGAAGCTTTCTTT.

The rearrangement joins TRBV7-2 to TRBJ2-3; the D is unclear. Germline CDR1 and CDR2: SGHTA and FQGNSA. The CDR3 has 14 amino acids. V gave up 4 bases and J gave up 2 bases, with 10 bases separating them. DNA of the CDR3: TGTGCCAGCAGCTCCGGGCCACACACAGATACGCAGTATTTT. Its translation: CASSSGPHTDTQYF.

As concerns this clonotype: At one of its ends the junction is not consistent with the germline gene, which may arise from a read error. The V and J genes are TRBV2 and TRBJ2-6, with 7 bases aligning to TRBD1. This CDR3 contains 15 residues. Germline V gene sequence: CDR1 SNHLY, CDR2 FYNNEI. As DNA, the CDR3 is TGTGCCAGCAGGGATACAGGGGACGGGGCCAACGTCCGGACTTTC. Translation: CASRDTGDGANVRTF.

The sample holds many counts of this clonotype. The CDR3, as DNA: TGTGCCAGCAGATGGACAGGGTCCTACGAGCAGTACTTC. Protein sequence: CASRWTGSYEQYF. The chain links TRBV2 to TRBJ2-7, with 8 bases matching TRBD1. The CDR3 covers 13 residues. Germline V lookup: CDR1 SNHLY, CDR2 FYNNEI. V was pared by 6 bases and J by 1 base, with 2 bases of the junction left unmatched.

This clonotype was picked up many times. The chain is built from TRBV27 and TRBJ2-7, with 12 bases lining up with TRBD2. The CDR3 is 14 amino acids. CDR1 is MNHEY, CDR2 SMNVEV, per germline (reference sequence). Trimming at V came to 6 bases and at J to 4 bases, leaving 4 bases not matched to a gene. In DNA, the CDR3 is TGTGCCAGCAGGGGACTAGCGGGCCCATACGAGCAGTACTTC. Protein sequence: CASRGLAGPYEQYF.

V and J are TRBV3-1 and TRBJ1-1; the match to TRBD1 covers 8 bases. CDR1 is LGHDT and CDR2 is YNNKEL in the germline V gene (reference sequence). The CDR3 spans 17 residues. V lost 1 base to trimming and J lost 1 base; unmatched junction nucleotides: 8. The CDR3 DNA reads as TGTGCCAGCAGCCAAGTTCGGACAGGGACCTCGAACACTGAAGCTTTCTTT. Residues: CASSQVRTGTSNTEAFF.

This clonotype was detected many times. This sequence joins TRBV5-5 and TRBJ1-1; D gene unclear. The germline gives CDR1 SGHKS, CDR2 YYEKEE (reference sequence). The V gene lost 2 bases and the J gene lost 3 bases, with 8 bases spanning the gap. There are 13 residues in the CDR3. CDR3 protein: CASSFQSHTEAFF. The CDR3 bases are TGTGCCAGCAGCTTTCAATCACACACTGAAGCTTTCTTT.

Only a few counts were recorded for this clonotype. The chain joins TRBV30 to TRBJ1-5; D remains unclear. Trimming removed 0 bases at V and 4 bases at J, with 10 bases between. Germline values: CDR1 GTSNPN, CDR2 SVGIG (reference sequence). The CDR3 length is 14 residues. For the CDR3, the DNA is TGTGCCTGGAGTGTACTTAATGGGAATCAGCCCCAGCATTTT. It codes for CAWSVLNGNQPQHF.

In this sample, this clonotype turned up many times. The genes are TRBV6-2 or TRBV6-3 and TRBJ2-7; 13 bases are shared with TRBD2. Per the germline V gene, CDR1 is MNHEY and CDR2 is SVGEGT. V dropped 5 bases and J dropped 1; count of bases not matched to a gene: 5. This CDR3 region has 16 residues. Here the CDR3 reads CASSRGLAGASYEQYF. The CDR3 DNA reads TGTGCCAGCAGTCGCGGACTAGCGGGAGCTTCCTACGAGCAGTACTTC.

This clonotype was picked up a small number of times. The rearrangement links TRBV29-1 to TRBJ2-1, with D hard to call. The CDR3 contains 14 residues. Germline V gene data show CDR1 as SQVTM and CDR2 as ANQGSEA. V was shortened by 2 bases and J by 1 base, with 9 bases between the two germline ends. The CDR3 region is CSVESRGSYNEQFF. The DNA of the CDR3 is TGCAGCGTTGAATCTCGTGGGTCCTACAATGAGCAGTTCTTC.

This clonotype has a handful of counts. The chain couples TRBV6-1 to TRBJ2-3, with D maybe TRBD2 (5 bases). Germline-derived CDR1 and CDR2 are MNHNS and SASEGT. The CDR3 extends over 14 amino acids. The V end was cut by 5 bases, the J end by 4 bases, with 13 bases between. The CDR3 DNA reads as TGTGCCAGCAGTTACGCGGGCGAGCCAGATACGCAGTATTTT. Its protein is CASSYAGEPDTQYF.

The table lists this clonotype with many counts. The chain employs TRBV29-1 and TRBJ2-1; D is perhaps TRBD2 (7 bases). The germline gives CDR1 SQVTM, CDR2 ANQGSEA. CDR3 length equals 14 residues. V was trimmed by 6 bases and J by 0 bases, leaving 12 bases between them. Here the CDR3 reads CSVKGGASYNEQFF. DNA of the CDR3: TGCAGCGTCAAAGGGGGGGCCTCCTACAATGAGCAGTTCTTC.

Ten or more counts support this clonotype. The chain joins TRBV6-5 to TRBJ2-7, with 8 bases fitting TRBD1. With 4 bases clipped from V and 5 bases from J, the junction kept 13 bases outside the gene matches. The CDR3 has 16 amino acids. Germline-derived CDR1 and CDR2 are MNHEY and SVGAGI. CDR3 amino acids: CASSWVIGQGLDEQYF. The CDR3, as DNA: TGTGCCAGCAGTTGGGTTATCGGACAGGGTTTGGACGAGCAGTACTTC.